This T cell receptor beta chain was retrieved from a study of blood T cell repertoires in COVID-19. In the study overall: COVID-19 samples, acute and convalescent, were from the United States, Italy and Spain.

The sample holds one count of this clone. The CDR3 runs 15 residues. CDR1 and CDR2 (germline): SGHTS, YDEGEE. V lost 5 bases, J lost 0 bases, and 14 bases lay in between. Produced via immunoSEQ multiplex PCR; TCRdb's table is partial and in-frame only. The table lists some 400,000 clones, over 75% of them singletons. This TCR was sampled from a woman aged 55-70 years with COVID-19, enrolled during active disease. The sequenced material came from peripheral blood. This sequence joins TRBV5-8 and TRBJ1-1; D perhaps matches TRBD1 (6 bases). The CDR3 spells CASRGRQGMNTEAFF. In DNA, the CDR3 is TGTGCCAGCAGGGGCCGGCAGGGGATGAACACTGAAGCTTTCTTT.